The clone carrying this T cell receptor beta chain was picked up many times. What it recognizes is unknown. TCR beta CDR3 region amplification was performed from RNA transcripts. HTBI primers were used for first-round RT-PCR of the TCR CDR3. TCRdb ran MiXCR on the multiplex PCR reads and lists one entry per CDR3 protein. The table includes 660,000 or so distinct CDR3 sequences, 45% detected once. The sample belongs to a study of T cells in Graves' hyperthyroidism and ophthalmopathy. Study conclusions and caveats: Ophthalmopathy and stable hyperthyroidism were told apart by a 13 V-J model. Most clonotypes expanded in the thyroid (above 0.001) were also present in blood.

The CDR3 is made up of 13 amino acids. Trimming took off 5 bases at V and 3 bases at J, with 11 bases between the two ends. Germline V CDR1 and CDR2: SEHNR, FQNEAQ (reference sequence). The chain uses TRBV7-9 and TRBJ2-7; tentative D call: TRBD2 (6 bases). This TCR was recovered from an adult man with Graves' disease, either hyperthyroidism or ophthalmopathy (not recorded which). Source material: peripheral blood or thyroid tissue (not recorded which). In nucleotides, the CDR3 is TGTGCCAGCAGCCGACTAGAAGGCTACGAGCAGTACTTC. Amino acid sequence: CASSRLEGYEQYF. Based on the CDR3 plus reference TRBV7-9 and TRBJ2-7, the full variable domain is DTGVSQNPRHKITKRGQNVTFRCDPISEHNRLYWYRQTLGQGPEFLTYFQNEAQLEKSRLLSDRFSAERPKGSFSTLEIQRTEQGDSAMYLCASSRLEGYEQYFGPGTRLTVT.